The clone carrying this T cell receptor (beta chain) has more than one count but fewer than ten. Physicians reached a diagnosis by relying on clinical symptoms, serum thyroxine, TRAb, thyroid ultrasound and orbital computed tomography. Amplified TCR beta CDR3 regions were obtained using RNA transcripts as template. Amplification began with first-round RT-PCR using HTBI primers, then second-round multiplex PCR was performed. Using its own MiXCR run on the multiplex PCR reads, TCRdb lists one record per CDR3 protein. The sample shows over a million distinct CDR3 sequences, about 40% of them seen only once. This entry is derived from a study of Graves' ophthalmopathy and Graves' hyperthyroidism. This CDR3 contains 15 residues. From germline, CDR1 is LNHDA and CDR2 SQIVND (reference sequence). With V trimmed by 6 bases and J by 4 bases, 8 bases remained unmatched.

The chain is built from TRBV19 and TRBJ2-7, with TRBD2 identical over 11 bases. The sequence came from an adult man with Graves' hyperthyroidism. Material for sequencing was peripheral blood or thyroid tissue (not recorded which). The CDR3 loop is CASRRTSGSRYEQYF. CDR3 bases: TGTGCCAGTAGAAGAACTAGCGGGAGCCGGTACGAGCAGTACTTC.